These 3 T cell receptor beta chains were all obtained from the same sample, sequenced in a study of blood T cell repertoires in COVID-19. Method: immunoSEQ multiplex PCR; TCRdb's copy keeps in-frame clones and lacks some. The repertoire holds 400,000 to 450,000 clones, 85% to 90% seen once, with 0.95% to 1.3% in the top ten. Sequencing input: PBMCs or T cells enriched from blood (not recorded which). Source of these receptors: a man between 25 and 39 years old who had recovered from COVID-19.

This chain joins TRBV20-1 and TRBJ1-2; D is unclear. The germline CDR1 and CDR2 sequences are DFQATT and SNEGSKA (reference sequence). This CDR3 is 13 amino acids long. Deletions cut 3 bases from V and 3 bases from J, with 11 bases between. The CDR3 coding sequence is TGCAGTGCTAGTACCCCTAGGTACTATGGCTACACCTTC. Translating gives CSASTPRYYGYTF.

Of note for this clone: In the same sample, other DNA sequences code for this CDR3. This chain joins TRBV11-2 and TRBJ2-5; D is unclear. The CDR3 has 11 amino acids. Between the trimmed V and J ends, which lost 5 bases and 5 bases, there was a span of 6 bases. Germline V gene lookup returns CDR1 SGHAT and CDR2 FQNNGV. DNA for the CDR3: TGTGCCAGCAGCCTCGGGGAGACCCAGTACTTC. The encoded protein is CASSLGETQYF.

V is TRBV4-1 and J is TRBJ2-3, with 10 nucleotides matching TRBD2. Per germline, CDR1 MGHRA and CDR2 YSYEKL. This CDR3 comprises 17 residues. After removal of 2 bases from V and 0 bases from J, the junction contained 5 bases not matched to a gene. CDR3 sequence (DNA): TGCGCCAGCAGCCAAAGGACTAGCGGCCCGAGCACAGATACGCAGTATTTT. This sequence encodes CASSQRTSGPSTDTQYF.